This T cell receptor (beta chain) was sequenced in a study of blood T cell repertoires in COVID-19. Study-wide context: Acute-phase and convalescent COVID-19 samples originated in the United States, Italy and Spain.

Enrollees, about 18 to 95 years old, lived in 24 US areas. Participants had their cohort set by participant-reported clinical history. V was cut by 3 bases and J by 6 bases, with 18 bases left in between. The CDR3 has 15 residues. Germline CDR1 reads PRHDT; CDR2 reads FYEKMQ (reference sequence). Original data processing: The assay estimated nucleated cells by amplifying reference gene primers. Measured with immunoSEQ multiplex PCR; TCRdb has only the in-frame clones, and not every one. Clone size and the V and J calls come from that table; the DNA yielded D and trimming. Among a few hundred thousand clones, about nine tenths were seen once, and the ten largest hold 0.95% to 1.5%.

The origin of this receptor is a human donor in a cohort exposed to, infected with or recovered from COVID-19 (not recorded which). The donor label of this sample is uncertain. This rearrangement joins TRBV13 to TRBJ2-7, with D perhaps matching TRBD1 (6 bases). Sequencing was performed on PBMCs or T cells enriched from blood (not recorded which). The CDR3 sequence is CASSFPAGANSEQYF. The CDR3 region has the DNA TGTGCCAGCAGCTTTCCCGCAGGGGCCAACTCCGAGCAGTACTTC.